This T cell receptor beta chain was observed in a study of control samples from healthy donors and cancer patients. Sequencing used immunoSEQ multiplex PCR; TCRdb keeps in-frame clones, though not all of them. The repertoire has under 150,000 clones, approximately 92% of them found once; the top ten carry about 11%. This clone was observed a single time. The V gene end was trimmed by 5 bases and the J gene end by 7 bases; junction bases not matched to a gene: 15. The CDR3 sequence is 17 residues long. CDR1 MRHNA and CDR2 SNTAGT come from the germline V gene. The TCR comes from a man younger than 45 in good health. Sequencing used blood. The V gene is TRBV6-4, the J gene TRBJ2-1, with 9 bases that match TRBD1. In DNA form, the CDR3 reads TGTGCCAGCAGTAAAACGCCGGGTACAGGGGGCCTAAATGAGCAGTTCTTC. Protein product: CASSKTPGTGGLNEQFF.